This TCR beta chain was observed in a study of shared clonotypes between healthy human individuals. After removal of 6 bases from V and 0 bases from J, the junction contained 0 bases not matched to a gene. CDR1 and CDR2 from the germline V gene are SGHDN and FVKESK. This CDR3 has 13 residues. In the sorted-subset replicate PCRs, 150 to 200 ng DNA, roughly 29,000 T cell genomes, was used. Method: immunoSEQ multiplex PCR; TCRdb's copy keeps in-frame clones and lacks some. The table records about 2.3 million clones, about nine tenths of them present only once. This sequence joins TRBV14 and TRBJ2-7; TRBD1 matches at 9 bases. This clonotype was obtained from a man between 18 and 35 years old in good health. Some clones in this sample may be carry-over from other donors' samples. The sequenced material came from naive CD4+ T cells from PBMCs. Subset in this sample: CD45RA+ positively selected. The CDR3 bases are TGTGCCAGCAGGACAGGGGGCTCCTACGAGCAGTACTTC. Its protein product is CASRTGGSYEQYF.